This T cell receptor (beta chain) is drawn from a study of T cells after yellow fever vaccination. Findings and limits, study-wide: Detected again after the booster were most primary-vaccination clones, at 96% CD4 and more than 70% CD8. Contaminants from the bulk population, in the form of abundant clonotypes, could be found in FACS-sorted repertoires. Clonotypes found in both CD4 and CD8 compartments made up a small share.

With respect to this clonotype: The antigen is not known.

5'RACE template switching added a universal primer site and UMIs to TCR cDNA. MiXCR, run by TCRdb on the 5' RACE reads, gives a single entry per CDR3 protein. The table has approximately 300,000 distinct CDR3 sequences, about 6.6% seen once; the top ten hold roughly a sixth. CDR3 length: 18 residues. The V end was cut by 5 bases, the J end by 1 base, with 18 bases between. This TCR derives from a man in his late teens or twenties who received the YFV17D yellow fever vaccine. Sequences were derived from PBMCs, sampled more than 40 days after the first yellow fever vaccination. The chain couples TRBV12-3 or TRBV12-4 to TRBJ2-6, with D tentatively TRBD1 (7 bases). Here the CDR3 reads CASSAAGQISSGANVLTF. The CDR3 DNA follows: TGTGCCAGCAGTGCCGCGGGACAGATAAGTTCTGGGGCCAACGTCCTGACTTTC.